This T cell receptor (beta chain) emerged from a study of T-cell reconstitution after alpha-beta-depleted transplantation in children. This clonotype was observed a handful of times. One base away lies a much larger clone, so this may be a sequencing read error. The TCRbeta library was prepared with unique molecular identifiers. TCRdb used MiXCR to reprocess the PCR reads, holding one entry per CDR3 protein. The sample lists some 840,000 distinct CDR3 sequences, around 17% seen once, with 5% in the top ten. The CDR3 covers 12 residues. Germline V gives CDR1 SQVTM, CDR2 ANQGSEA. V gave up 4 bases and J gave up 4 bases, with 8 bases separating them.

The V gene is TRBV29-1, the J gene TRBJ1-5; D is uncertain. The material was PBMCs, mostly from graft donor cells, obtained 360 days after TCRalphabeta/CD19-depleted stem cell transplant. This clonotype was sampled from a male patient under 18 who had a stem cell transplant for acute lymphoblastic leukemia, so the T cells may come from the graft donor. The CDR3 loop reads CSVATGNQPQHF. The CDR3 DNA is TGCAGCGTTGCCACGGGGAATCAGCCCCAGCATTTT.